This is a list of T cell receptor beta chains from one sample in a study of preoperative IRX-2 immunotherapy in early breast cancer. Assay used: immunoSEQ multiplex PCR; TCRdb lists only in-frame clones, some missing. The sample holds some 22,000 clones, roughly nine tenths seen once. Specimen: tumor tissue, collected after IRX-2 immunotherapy. The receptors were sampled from a human donor with breast cancer. CDR3s include the opening cysteine and the closing phenylalanine or tryptophan. A D gene is named only where the DNA matches it firmly. Only part of the rows carry a size: once, few, many, or a class if the clone is expanded.

J	length	size	V	D	CDR3	DNA
TRBJ2-3	14	.	TRBV11-3	TRBD2	CASSRAGGPDTQYF	TGTGCCAGCAGCCGAGCGGGGGGGCCAGATACGCAGTATTTT
TRBJ1-4	13	.	TRBV4-2	.	CASSQGPFEKLFF	TGTGCCAGCAGCCAAGGACCCTTCGAAAAACTGTTTTTT
TRBJ2-2	18	.	TRBV7-9	TRBD1	CASSLRGRDRDNTGELFF	TGTGCCAGCAGCTTGAGGGGCCGGGACAGGGATAACACCGGGGAGCTGTTTTTT
TRBJ1-3	16	.	TRBV5-5	.	CASSLGAGTSGNTIYF	TGTGCCAGCAGCTTGGGGGCAGGGACCTCTGGAAACACCATATATTTT
TRBJ2-1	14	.	TRBV29-1	TRBD1	CSVFRQGHYNEQFF	TGCAGCGTTTTTAGACAGGGCCACTACAATGAGCAGTTCTTC
TRBJ2-1	16	once	TRBV11-2	TRBD2	CASRPLGTSGSGEQFF	TGTGCCAGCAGACCATTAGGGACTAGCGGGAGTGGGGAGCAGTTCTTC
TRBJ1-2	13	.	TRBV30	.	CAWSPRFDDGYTF	TGTGCCTGGAGTCCCCGGTTCGACGATGGCTACACCTTC
TRBJ2-1	17	.	TRBV10-2	TRBD2	CASSAQTSGGRENEQFF	TGCGCCAGCAGTGCACAGACTAGCGGGGGGCGGGAGAATGAGCAGTTCTTC
TRBJ2-1	15	.	TRBV18	TRBD1	CASSGTTGKYNEQFF	TGTGCCAGCTCAGGAACGACAGGGAAGTACAATGAGCAGTTCTTC
TRBJ2-7	15	.	TRBV5-1	.	CASSLGWGKTYEQYF	TGCGCCAGCAGCTTGGGATGGGGGAAGACCTACGAGCAGTACTTC
TRBJ1-5	16	once	TRBV7-9	TRBD1	CASSHRGGGGNQPQHF	TGTGCCAGCAGCCACAGGGGGGGAGGGGGCAATCAGCCCCAGCATTTT
TRBJ2-5	14	.	TRBV5-4	.	CASSLVTAEETQYF	TGTGCCAGCAGCTTGGTTACAGCAGAAGAGACCCAGTACTTC
TRBJ2-2	15	once	TRBV7-2	TRBD1	CASSLGQGADGELFF	TGTGCCAGCAGCTTAGGACAGGGGGCGGACGGGGAGCTGTTTTTT
TRBJ2-3	14	.	TRBV11-2	.	CASSLARVEDTQYF	TGTGCCAGCAGCTTAGCTAGAGTCGAAGATACGCAGTATTTT
TRBJ1-2	14	.	TRBV29-1	.	CSAGEEGISYGYTF	TGCAGCGCCGGAGAGGAGGGAATCTCCTATGGCTACACCTTC
TRBJ2-1	14	once	TRBV5-4	TRBD2	CASSLMTSLNEQFF	TGTGCCAGCAGCTTGATGACTAGCCTGAATGAGCAGTTCTTC
TRBJ2-3	15	.	TRBV14	.	CASSQAWPSTDTQYF	TGTGCCAGCAGCCAAGCTTGGCCTAGCACAGATACGCAGTATTTT
TRBJ1-2	13	.	TRBV2	.	CASSLVTGYGYTF	TGTGCCAGCAGTCTGGTGACAGGCTATGGCTACACCTTC
TRBJ1-2	13	.	TRBV2	TRBD1	CATTQDRDYGYTF	TGTGCCACCACCCAGGACAGGGATTATGGCTACACCTTC
TRBJ2-3	15	.	TRBV7-9	TRBD2	CASSLVAGGRDTQYF	TGTGCCAGCAGCTTGGTCGCGGGGGGGCGGGATACGCAGTATTTT
TRBJ1-1	11	.	TRBV18	TRBD1	CASSPDRGTFF	TGTGCCAGCTCACCGGACAGGGGAACTTTCTTT
TRBJ2-7	12	.	TRBV6-1	TRBD1	CASRPTGGSQYF	TGTGCCAGCAGACCGACAGGGGGCTCGCAGTACTTC
TRBJ1-4	14	.	TRBV7-9	TRBD1	CASSAQGANAKLFF	TGTGCCAGCAGCGCACAGGGGGCGAATGCAAAACTGTTTTTT
TRBJ1-2	14	.	TRBV7-2	.	CASSLSRDVYGYTF	TGTGCCAGCAGCTTATCCAGGGACGTCTATGGCTACACCTTC
TRBJ1-2	13	.	TRBV7-8	TRBD1	CASSPRGRGGYTF	TGTGCCAGCAGCCCGAGGGGGCGAGGTGGCTACACCTTC
TRBJ1-4	15	.	TRBV19	.	CASSIGRTRDEKLFF	TGTGCCAGTAGTATCGGTAGGACGCGGGATGAAAAACTGTTTTTT
TRBJ2-7	13	.	TRBV7-9	.	CASIRTGIYEQYF	TGTGCCAGCATCCGAACGGGGATCTACGAGCAGTACTTC
TRBJ2-5	13	once	TRBV18	.	CASSPGGEETQYF	TGTGCCAGCTCACCAGGGGGCGAAGAGACCCAGTACTTC
TRBJ2-2	15	.	TRBV7-9	TRBD1	CASKGQGVYTGELFF	TGTGCCAGCAAGGGACAGGGGGTATACACCGGGGAGCTGTTTTTT
TRBJ2-2	15	.	TRBV9	.	CASSVARGHGGELFF	TGTGCCAGCAGCGTAGCACGGGGGCATGGCGGGGAGCTGTTTTTT
TRBJ2-5	16	.	TRBV5-1	.	CASSIRGPGDGETQYF	TGCGCCAGCAGCATCCGGGGCCCGGGAGATGGAGAGACCCAGTACTTC